The clone carrying this T cell receptor beta chain turned up a few times. Its antigen is not identified. V dropped 8 bases and J dropped 6; count of bases not matched to a gene: 12. This CDR3 has 14 amino acids. Germline assignment: CDR1 SNHLY and CDR2 FYNNEI. The data were obtained in a study of T cell responses to AZD1222 COVID-19 vaccine. Study-wide points: Two doses of AZD1222 preceded a rise in Spike-specific TCR breadth and depth.

Data came from immunoSEQ multiplex PCR; TCRdb stores just in-frame clones and leaves some out. The sample has about 68,000 clones; 80% to 85% are singletons. The chain is built from TRBV2 and TRBJ1-2; 7 bases are a match to TRBD1. Sequencing used peripheral blood, obtained on day 0 of AZD1222 vaccination. The clonotype originates from an adult in good health. CDR3 region: CASVGEYTGDGYTF. The CDR3 coding sequence is TGTGCCAGCGTGGGGGAGTACACAGGGGATGGCTACACCTTC.